The 5 T cell receptor beta chains given below trace back to one sample, sequenced in a study of cytomegalovirus exposure and HLA in healthy donors. Data came from immunoSEQ multiplex PCR; TCRdb stores just in-frame clones and leaves some out. This sample carries about 160,000 clones, roughly 90% of them seen once, and the ten largest clones take 10%. The sample was PBMCs. All receptors come from a woman aged 18 to 35 in good health and CMV-seropositive.

The V gene is TRBV6-1, the J gene TRBJ1-2; 7 nucleotides agree with TRBD1. The CDR3 runs 12 residues. Germline V gene data show CDR1 as MNHNS and CDR2 as SASEGT. The V gene end was trimmed by 8 bases and the J gene end by 4 bases; junction bases not matched to a gene: 4. As DNA, the CDR3 is TGTGCCAGCGAATCAGGGGGCTATGGCTACACCTTC. This sequence encodes CASESGGYGYTF.

The chain couples TRBV2 to TRBJ2-3, with 12 bases matching TRBD2. Germline V gene data show CDR1 as SNHLY and CDR2 as FYNNEI. V dropped 6 bases and J dropped 6; count of bases not matched to a gene: 4. This CDR3 is built from 14 residues. CDR3 loop: CASRRLAGADTQYF. The CDR3 DNA reads as TGTGCCAGCAGGAGACTAGCGGGAGCGGATACGCAGTATTTT.

This CDR3 reads CATSRAYKETQYF. DNA of the CDR3: TGTGCCACCAGCAGAGCTTATAAAGAGACCCAGTACTTC. V and J are TRBV15 and TRBJ2-5, with unresolved D. V was cut by 1 base and J by 3 bases, with 6 bases left in between. CDR3 length: 13 amino acids. Germline values: CDR1 LNHNV, CDR2 YYDKDF (reference sequence).

This clone has more than one count but fewer than ten. This rearrangement joins TRBV11-2 to TRBJ2-7; unclear D gene. This CDR3 has 14 residues. Trimming removed 4 bases at V and 5 bases at J, with 15 bases between. The germline V gene encodes CDR1 SGHAT and CDR2 FQNNGV. DNA for the CDR3: TGTGCCAGCAGCTCAGTTATTGCCTTCCACGAGCAGTACTTC. Amino acids: CASSSVIAFHEQYF.

The chain has TRBV7-9 and TRBJ2-7; 13 bases line up with TRBD2. CDR1 and CDR2 (germline): SEHNR, FQNEAQ (reference sequence). The CDR3 is 15 amino acids. Trimming at V came to 2 bases and at J to 2 bases, leaving 0 bases not matched to a gene. The DNA for the CDR3 is TGTGCCAGCAGCTTAACTAGCGGGAGGGCCTACGAGCAGTACTTC. It codes for CASSLTSGRAYEQYF.